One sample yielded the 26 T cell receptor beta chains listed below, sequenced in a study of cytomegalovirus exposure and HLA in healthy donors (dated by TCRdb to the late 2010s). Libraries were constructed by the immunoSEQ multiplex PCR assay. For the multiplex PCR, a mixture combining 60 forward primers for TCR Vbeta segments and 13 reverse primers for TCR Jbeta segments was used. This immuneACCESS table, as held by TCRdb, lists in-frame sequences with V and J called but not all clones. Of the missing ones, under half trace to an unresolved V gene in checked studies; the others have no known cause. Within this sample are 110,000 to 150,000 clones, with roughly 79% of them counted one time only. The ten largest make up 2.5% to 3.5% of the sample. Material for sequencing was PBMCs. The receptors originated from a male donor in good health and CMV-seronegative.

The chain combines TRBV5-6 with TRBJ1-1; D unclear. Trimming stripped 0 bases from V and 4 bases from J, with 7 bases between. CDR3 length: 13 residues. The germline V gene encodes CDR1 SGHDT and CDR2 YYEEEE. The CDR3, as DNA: TGTGCCAGCAGCTTGGTTGTCGGCACTGAAGCTTTCTTT. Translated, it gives CASSLVVGTEAFF.

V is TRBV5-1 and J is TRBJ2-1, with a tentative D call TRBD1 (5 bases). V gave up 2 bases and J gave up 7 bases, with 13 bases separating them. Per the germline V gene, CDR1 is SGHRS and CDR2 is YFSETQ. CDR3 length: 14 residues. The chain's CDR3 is CASSFQSRQNEQFF. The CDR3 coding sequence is TGCGCCAGCAGCTTTCAGTCTCGACAGAATGAGCAGTTCTTC. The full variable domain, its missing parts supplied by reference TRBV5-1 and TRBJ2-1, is KAGVTQTPRYLIKTRGQQVTLSCSPISGHRSVSWYQQTPGQGLQFLFEYFSETQRNKGNFPGRFSGRQFSNSRSEMNVSTLELGDSALYLCASSFQSRQNEQFFGPGTRLTVL.

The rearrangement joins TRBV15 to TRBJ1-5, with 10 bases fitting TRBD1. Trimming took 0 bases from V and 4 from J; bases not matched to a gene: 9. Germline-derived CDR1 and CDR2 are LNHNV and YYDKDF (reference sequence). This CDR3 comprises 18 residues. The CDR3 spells CATSRDALGQGGNQPQHF. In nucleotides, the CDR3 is TGTGCCACCAGCAGAGATGCCCTAGGACAGGGGGGTAATCAGCCCCAGCATTTT.

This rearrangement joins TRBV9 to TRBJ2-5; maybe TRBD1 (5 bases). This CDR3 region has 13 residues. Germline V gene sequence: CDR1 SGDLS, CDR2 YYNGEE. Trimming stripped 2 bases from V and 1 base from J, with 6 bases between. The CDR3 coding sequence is TGTGCCAGCAGCGTTCAGGGCCAAGAGACCCAGTACTTC. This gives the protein CASSVQGQETQYF.

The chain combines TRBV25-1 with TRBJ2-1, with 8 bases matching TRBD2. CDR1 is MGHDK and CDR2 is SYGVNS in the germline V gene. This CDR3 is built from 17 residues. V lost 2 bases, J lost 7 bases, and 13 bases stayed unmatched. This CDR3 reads CASSEMGRGARGNEQFF. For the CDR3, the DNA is TGTGCCAGCAGTGAAATGGGGCGGGGGGCCCGTGGAAATGAGCAGTTCTTC.

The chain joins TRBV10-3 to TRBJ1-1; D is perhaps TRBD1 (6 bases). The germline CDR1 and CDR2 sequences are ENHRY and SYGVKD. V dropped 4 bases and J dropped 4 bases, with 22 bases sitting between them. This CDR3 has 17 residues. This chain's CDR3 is CAISGGGLGFGATEAFF. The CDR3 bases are TGTGCCATCAGTGGGGGGGGGCTTGGTTTTGGGGCCACTGAAGCTTTCTTT.

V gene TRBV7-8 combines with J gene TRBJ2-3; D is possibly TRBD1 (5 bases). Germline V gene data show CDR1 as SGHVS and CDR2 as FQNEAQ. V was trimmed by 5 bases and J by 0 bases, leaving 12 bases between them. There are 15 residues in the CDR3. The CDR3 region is CASSRTGSSTDTQYF. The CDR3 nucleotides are TGTGCCAGCAGCAGAACAGGTTCTAGCACAGATACGCAGTATTTT.

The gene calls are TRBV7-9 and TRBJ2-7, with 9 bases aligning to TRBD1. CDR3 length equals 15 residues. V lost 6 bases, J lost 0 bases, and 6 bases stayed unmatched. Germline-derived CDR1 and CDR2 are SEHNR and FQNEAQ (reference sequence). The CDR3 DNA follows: TGTGCCAGCAGTGACCGGGACAGGGTCTCCTACGAGCAGTACTTC. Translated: CASSDRDRVSYEQYF.

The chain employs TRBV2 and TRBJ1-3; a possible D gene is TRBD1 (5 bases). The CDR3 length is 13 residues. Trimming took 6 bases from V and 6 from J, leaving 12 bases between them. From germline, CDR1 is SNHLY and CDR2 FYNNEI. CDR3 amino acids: CASRPTVPNTIYF. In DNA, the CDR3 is TGTGCCAGCAGACCGACAGTGCCAAACACCATATATTTT.

CDR3 loop: CASSPQVLSQHF. CDR3 DNA: TGTGCCAGCAGTCCTCAGGTTCTGTCCCAGCATTTT. The chain couples TRBV6-1 to TRBJ1-5; D is undetermined. The length of the CDR3 is 12 residues. CDR1 is MNHNS, CDR2 SASEGT, per germline. V was clipped by 5 bases and J by 11 bases, with 13 bases between them.

The CDR3 DNA follows: TGTGCCAGCAGCGCACAGGGACTAGCGGGGGGGCCTACAGATACGCAGTATTTT. The encoded protein is CASSAQGLAGGPTDTQYF. The genes are TRBV9 and TRBJ2-3, with 16 bases lining up with TRBD2. Germline V gene data show CDR1 as SGDLS and CDR2 as YYNGEE. J gave up 3 bases and V 3 bases, and 7 bases lay outside the gene matches. The CDR3 sequence is 18 residues long.

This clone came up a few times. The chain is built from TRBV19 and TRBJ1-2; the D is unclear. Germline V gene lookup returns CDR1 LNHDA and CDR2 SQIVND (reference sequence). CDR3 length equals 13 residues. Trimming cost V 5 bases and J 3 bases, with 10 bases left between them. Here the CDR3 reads CASSVDTYYGYTF. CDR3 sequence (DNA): TGTGCCAGTAGTGTCGACACGTACTATGGCTACACCTTC.

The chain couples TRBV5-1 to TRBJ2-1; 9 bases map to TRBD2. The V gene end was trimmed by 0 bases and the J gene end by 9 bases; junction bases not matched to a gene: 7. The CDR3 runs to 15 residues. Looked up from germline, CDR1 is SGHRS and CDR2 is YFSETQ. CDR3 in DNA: TGCGCCAGCAGCTTGGCCGGGACTAGCTCAAGTGAGCAGTTCTTC. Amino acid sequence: CASSLAGTSSSEQFF.

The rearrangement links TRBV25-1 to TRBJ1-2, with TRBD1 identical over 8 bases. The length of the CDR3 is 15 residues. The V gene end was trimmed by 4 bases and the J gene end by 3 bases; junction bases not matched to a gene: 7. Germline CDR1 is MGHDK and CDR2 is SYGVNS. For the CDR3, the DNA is TGTGCCAGCAGTGGCCGACAGGGGCCGCACTATGGCTACACCTTC. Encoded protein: CASSGRQGPHYGYTF.

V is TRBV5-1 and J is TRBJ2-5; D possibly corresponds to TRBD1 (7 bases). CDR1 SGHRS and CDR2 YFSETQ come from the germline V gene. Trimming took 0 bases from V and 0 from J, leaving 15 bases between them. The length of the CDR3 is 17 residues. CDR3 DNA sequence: TGCGCCAGCAGCTTGGATCCGGCAGGGGGGTACCAAGAGACCCAGTACTTC. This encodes CASSLDPAGGYQETQYF. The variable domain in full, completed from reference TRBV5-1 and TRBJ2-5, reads KAGVTQTPRYLIKTRGQQVTLSCSPISGHRSVSWYQQTPGQGLQFLFEYFSETQRNKGNFPGRFSGRQFSNSRSEMNVSTLELGDSALYLCASSLDPAGGYQETQYFGPGTRLLVL.

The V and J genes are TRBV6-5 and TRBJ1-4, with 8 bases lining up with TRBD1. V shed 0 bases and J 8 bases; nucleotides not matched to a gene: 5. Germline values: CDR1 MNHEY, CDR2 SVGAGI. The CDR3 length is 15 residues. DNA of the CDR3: TGTGCCAGCAGTTACTCGACAGGGGTGGGCGAAAAACTGTTTTTT. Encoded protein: CASSYSTGVGEKLFF.

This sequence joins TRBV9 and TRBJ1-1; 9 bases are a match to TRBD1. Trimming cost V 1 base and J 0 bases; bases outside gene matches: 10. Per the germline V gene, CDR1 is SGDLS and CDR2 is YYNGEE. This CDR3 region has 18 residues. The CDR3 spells CASSVSTGGPPMNTEAFF. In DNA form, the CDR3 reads TGTGCCAGCAGCGTATCGACAGGGGGACCTCCCATGAACACTGAAGCTTTCTTT.

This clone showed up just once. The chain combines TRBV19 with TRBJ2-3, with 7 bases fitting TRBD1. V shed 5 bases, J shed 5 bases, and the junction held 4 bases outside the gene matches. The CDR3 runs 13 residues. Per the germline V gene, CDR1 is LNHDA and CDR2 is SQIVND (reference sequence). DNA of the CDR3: TGTGCCAGTAGTTACGACAGGGAAGATACGCAGTATTTT. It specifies CASSYDREDTQYF.

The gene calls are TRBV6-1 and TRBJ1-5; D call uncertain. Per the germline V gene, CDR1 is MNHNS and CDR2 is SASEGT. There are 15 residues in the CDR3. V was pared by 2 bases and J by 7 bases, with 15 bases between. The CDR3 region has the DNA TGTGCCAGCAGTGAAATAGGTACCAGGCACCAGCCCCAGCATTTT. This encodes CASSEIGTRHQPQHF.

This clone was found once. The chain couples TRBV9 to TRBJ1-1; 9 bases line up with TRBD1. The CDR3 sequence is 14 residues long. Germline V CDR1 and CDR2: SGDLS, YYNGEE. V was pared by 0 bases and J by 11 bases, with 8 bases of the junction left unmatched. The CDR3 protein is CASSVVRSTGGAFF. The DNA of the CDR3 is TGTGCCAGCAGCGTAGTAAGGTCGACAGGGGGGGCTTTCTTT.

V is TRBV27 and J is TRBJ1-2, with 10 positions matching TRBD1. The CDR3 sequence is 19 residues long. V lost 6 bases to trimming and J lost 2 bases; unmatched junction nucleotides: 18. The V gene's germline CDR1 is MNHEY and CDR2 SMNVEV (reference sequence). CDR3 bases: TGTGCCAGCAGACAAATCGGGACAGGGGATTTATTTGCCAACTATGGCTACACCTTC. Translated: CASRQIGTGDLFANYGYTF.

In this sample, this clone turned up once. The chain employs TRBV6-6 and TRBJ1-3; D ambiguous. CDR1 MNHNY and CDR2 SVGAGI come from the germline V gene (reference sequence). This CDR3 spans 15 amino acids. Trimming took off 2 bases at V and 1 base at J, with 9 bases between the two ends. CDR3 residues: CASSYAPTSGNTIYF. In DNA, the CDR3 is TGTGCCAGCAGTTACGCCCCGACATCTGGAAACACCATATATTTT.

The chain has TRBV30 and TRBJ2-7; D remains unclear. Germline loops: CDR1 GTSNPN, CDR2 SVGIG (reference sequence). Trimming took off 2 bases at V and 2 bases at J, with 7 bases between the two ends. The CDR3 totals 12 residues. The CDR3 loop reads CAWSLGPYEQYF. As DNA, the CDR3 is TGTGCCTGGAGTCTGGGCCCCTACGAGCAGTACTTC.

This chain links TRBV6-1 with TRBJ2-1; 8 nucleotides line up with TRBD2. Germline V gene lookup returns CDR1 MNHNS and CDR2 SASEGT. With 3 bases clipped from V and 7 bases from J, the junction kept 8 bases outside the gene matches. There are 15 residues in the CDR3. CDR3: CASSEWSGSGNEQFF. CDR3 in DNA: TGTGCCAGCAGTGAGTGGAGCGGGAGTGGTAATGAGCAGTTCTTC.

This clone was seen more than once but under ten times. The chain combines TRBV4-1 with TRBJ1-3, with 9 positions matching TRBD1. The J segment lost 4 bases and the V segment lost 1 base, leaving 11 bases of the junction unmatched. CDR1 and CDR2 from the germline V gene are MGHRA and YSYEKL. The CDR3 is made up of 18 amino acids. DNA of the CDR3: TGCGCCAGCAGCCAAGGACAGGGGGAAAGGTCGTTCGGAAACACCATATATTTT. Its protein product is CASSQGQGERSFGNTIYF.

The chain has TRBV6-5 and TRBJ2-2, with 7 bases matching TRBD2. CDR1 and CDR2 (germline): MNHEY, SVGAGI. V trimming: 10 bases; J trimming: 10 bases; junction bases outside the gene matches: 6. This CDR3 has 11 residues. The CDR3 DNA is TGTGCCACAGGGAGGGGCATGGAGCTGTTTTTT. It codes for CATGRGMELFF.